One T cell receptor (beta chain) is described in this entry. This sample was included in a study of cytomegalovirus exposure and HLA in healthy donors. This CDR3 has 11 amino acids. CDR1 is SNHLY, CDR2 FYNNEI, per germline. Trimming removed 2 bases at V and 8 bases at J, with 4 bases between. PCR was performed using 60 Vbeta and 13 Jbeta primers. Profiled with immunoSEQ multiplex PCR; TCRdb holds only in-frame clones, not every one. Its listing shows tens of thousands of clones. The TCR originated in a middle-aged man in good health and CMV-seropositive. Source material: PBMCs. J is TRBJ2-1 and V is TRBV2; the D is unclear. CDR3 DNA: TGTGCCAGCAGTGAATTCGATGAGCAGTTCTTC. It translates to CASSEFDEQFF.